The T cell receptor (beta chain) under discussion was sequenced for a study of OX40 agonist ivuxolimab in advanced cancers. Looking at the study overall: The costimulatory receptor OX40 (CD134) was targeted by ivuxolimab, a fully human IgG2 agonistic monoclonal antibody. Intravenous ivuxolimab was administered to patients every 2 weeks at six dose levels: 0.01, 0.1, 0.3, 1.5, 3 and 10 mg/kg. Among the 52 dose-escalation patients, about 20 had hepatocellular carcinoma, about 15 melanoma, 9 renal cell carcinoma and 9 head and neck cancer. A male proportion of 75% to 85% and a mean age of approximately 62 years, ranging from about 23 to 79, were recorded for the dose-escalation cohort. Patients were allowed to have had prior anti-PD-1, anti-PD-L1 or anti-CTLA-4 therapy, and approximately 40% of the dose-escalation patients had been treated with checkpoint inhibitors. Three dose-escalation patients achieved partial responses, one with hepatocellular carcinoma and two with cutaneous melanoma. Peripheral TCRbeta sequencing aimed to test whether ivuxolimab altered TCR sequence diversity and caused clonal T-cell expansion. The monotherapy dose-escalation portion (N ≈ 50 patients) of the phase I ivuxolimab trial is reported in the paper. Results the study describes overall, beyond this receptor: On average, CD8+ T cells showed more expanded clones than CD4+ T cells after ivuxolimab. Low levels of normalized T-cell clonal expansion were also seen in some nonresponding patients. Clonal expansion of both CD4+ and CD8+ blood T cells was observed from baseline to week 6 at doses 0.1 to 3.0 mg/kg. The antigen specificity of the peripheral T cells that underwent clonal expansion was not determined. In the 0.1-3.0 mg/kg groups, partial responders were among the patients with the lowest normalized peripheral clonal expansion, particularly in CD8+ T cells.

Trimming accounts for 1 base at V and 3 bases at J, while the number of junction bases matched to no gene is 5. In the germline V gene, CDR1 corresponds to MGHDK and CDR2 to SYGVNS. CDR3 length: 16 amino acids, cysteine to phenylalanine. Just the 48-base CDR3 DNA is kept, in frame starting at base 1. The trial excluded patients who had a history of autoimmune disease or were on systemic immunosuppression. Peripheral blood for TCR sequencing was drawn from every dose cohort at baseline, at cycle 4 day 1 and at cycle 7 day 1. The samples were drawn from a first-in-human, open-label, multicenter phase I dose-escalation trial of ivuxolimab. The trial enrolled adults with locally advanced or metastatic head and neck squamous cell, hepatocellular, melanoma or renal cell carcinoma. Before TCR sequencing, CD4+ and CD8+ T cells were separately sorted from peripheral blood. A single count supports this clone. Its specific antigen is unknown. Base quality data are lacking; no much larger clone is found one base away.

Genomic DNA was isolated from the sorted cells so that the TCRbeta CDR3 region could be sequenced. The immunoSEQ Assay was used for sequencing of TCRbeta CDR3 regions. Entries here come from immuneACCESS through TCRdb and include only in-frame sequences with V and J called. Some clones fail to appear in such tables; in the studies checked, an unresolved V gene covers under half of the shortfall, and the cause of the remainder is unknown. The sample contains roughly 72,000 clones, roughly nine tenths of them found a single time. Roughly 11% of the sample comes from the top ten. The sequence joins TRBV25-1 to TRBJ2-5; 10 nucleotides in the junction match TRBD2. The sequenced sample was CD4+ or CD8+ T cells sorted from blood, obtained in a trial of the OX40 agonist ivuxolimab. The TCR was taken from an adult with an advanced solid tumor such as melanoma, head and neck, liver or kidney cancer. The sequenced DNA is TGTGCCAGCAGTGAATTGATGGGACTAGCGAAAGAGACCCAGTACTTC. Its protein reads: CASSELMGLAKETQYF.